This T cell receptor (beta chain) came from a study of T cell responses to AZD1222 COVID-19 vaccine. Concerning this clone: Its antigen remains unidentified.

Study-wide results and caveats: There were mostly white British donors and more females than males, and clonal diversity was possibly underestimated.

Sequencing was performed with immunoSEQ multiplex PCR; in TCRdb, only in-frame clones are kept and a portion is missing. The data hold fewer than 85,000 clones, with roughly nine tenths observed a single time. Second-dose timings of about 4 or about 12 weeks were pooled. This CDR3 spans 13 amino acids. CDR1 is LNHDA, CDR2 SQIVND, per germline (reference sequence). Between the trimmed V and J ends, which lost 3 bases and 8 bases, there was a span of 13 bases. Sequences were derived from peripheral blood, sampled 28 days after the second AZD1222 dose. The receptor comes from an adult who received the AZD1222 COVID-19 vaccine. The chain has TRBV19 and TRBJ1-2, with unresolved D. The CDR3 DNA follows: TGTGCCAGTAGTATTGGGCTGATGCAGGGCTACACCTTC. Its translation is CASSIGLMQGYTF.